This T cell receptor (beta chain) was sequenced in a study of shared clonotypes between healthy human individuals. The CDR3 is made up of 14 amino acids. The trim removed 6 bases at V and 9 bases at J, leaving 8 bases unmatched. Germline V lookup: CDR1 MNHEY, CDR2 SVGAGI. Original handling: As immunoSEQ supplied junction-only sequences (without quality scores), filtering differed. The protocol was immunoSEQ multiplex PCR, while the TCRdb copy is restricted to in-frame clones and leaves out a portion. For V, J and clone size, that table is used; D and trimming come from the DNA. The table lists some 2.1 million clones, 90% to 95% of them singletons. Concerning this clone itself: Antigen: not known.

Study-level points and caveats: As a rule, naive subsets had a larger estimated richness than memory subsets.

The source is a young man in good health. This chain uses TRBV6-5 with TRBJ1-6; 7 bases are shared with TRBD1. The specimen sequenced was naive CD4+ T cells sorted from blood. Stated subset: CD45RA+ positively selected. CDR3 sequence reads: CASRSQGMVSPLHF. CDR3 DNA sequence: TGTGCCAGCAGATCACAGGGGATGGTTTCACCCCTCCACTTT.